The 25 T cell receptor beta chains in this list originate from one sample, sequenced in a study of shared clonotypes between healthy human individuals (dated by TCRdb to about 2020). Library preparation employed the immunoSEQ multiplex PCR assay. What TCRdb holds here is the immuneACCESS table cut down to in-frame rearrangements. Part of the clones is not present; checked against another copy, under half of the missing clones reflect an unresolved V gene, and the others are unexplained. A total of over 300,000 clones appear in this sample, roughly 84% of them only once. Around 15% of the sample lies in the top ten. Sequencing was done on a sample of memory CD8+ T cells sorted from blood. The label giving this sample's cell subset or site can be read as: CD45RO+ cells pooled with CCR7-negative TemRA cells. All receptors derive from a man younger than 30 in good health.

This clone came up once. V and J are TRBV9 and TRBJ1-2, with unresolved D. The CDR3 has 12 residues. The V end was cut by 0 bases, the J end by 7 bases, with 7 bases between. Per germline, CDR1 SGDLS and CDR2 YYNGEE. The CDR3 sequence: CASSVVGRGYTF. CDR3 nucleotide sequence: TGTGCCAGCAGCGTAGTGGGCCGTGGCTACACCTTC. Filled out from reference TRBV9 and TRBJ1-2, the complete variable domain reads DSGVTQTPKHLITATGQRVTLRCSPRSGDLSVYWYQQSLDQGLQFLIQYYNGEERAKGNILERFSAQQFPDLHSELNLSSLELGDSALYFCASSVVGRGYTFGSGTRLTVV.

In this sample, this clone turned up a few times. The genes are TRBV6-1 and TRBJ2-5; D gene unclear. V was cut by 1 base and J by 0 bases, with 9 bases left in between. Germline CDR1 reads MNHNS; CDR2 reads SASEGT. This CDR3 region has 15 residues. The CDR3 DNA reads TGTGCCAGCAGTGAAGACTGGGCCAACCAAGAGACCCAGTACTTC. Protein: CASSEDWANQETQYF.

This clone was seen only once. The CDR3 protein is CASSLRGLETQYF. CDR3 coding DNA: TGTGCCAGCAGTTTAAGGGGTCTAGAGACCCAGTACTTC. The chain uses TRBV28 and TRBJ2-5; D may be TRBD1 (5 bases). V lost 2 bases to trimming and J lost 4 bases, with 8 bases between them. CDR3 size: 13 residues. CDR1 is MDHEN and CDR2 is SYDVKM in the germline V gene.

The genes are TRBV5-1 and TRBJ2-1; D gene unclear. V lost 4 bases and J 3 bases, leaving 14 bases between the germline ends. This CDR3 comprises 15 residues. Germline CDR1 SGHRS, CDR2 YFSETQ. CDR3 sequence (DNA): TGCGCCAGCAGCGCTGACCCAGGTCTCTACAATGAGCAGTTCTTC. Protein product: CASSADPGLYNEQFF.

V is TRBV29-1 and J is TRBJ2-7; the match to TRBD2 covers 9 bases. Germline V lookup: CDR1 SQVTM, CDR2 ANQGSEA. The CDR3 contains 16 residues. V lost 5 bases, J lost 1 base, and 12 bases stayed unmatched. CDR3 in amino acids: CSVTTASGRLSYEQYF. For the CDR3, the DNA is TGCAGCGTTACCACGGCAAGCGGGAGGCTATCCTACGAGCAGTACTTC.

V and J are TRBV7-2 and TRBJ1-6, with 7 positions matching TRBD1. This CDR3 is built from 16 residues. In germline, CDR1 is SGHTA, CDR2 FQGNSA. The V segment lost 5 bases and the J segment 8 bases; nucleotides outside the gene matches: 12. The CDR3 sequence: CASSTEAGTVDSPLHF. The CDR3 DNA reads TGTGCCAGCAGCACGGAGGCGGGGACAGTAGATTCACCCCTCCACTTT.

The gene calls are TRBV29-1 and TRBJ1-1; 9 nucleotides agree with TRBD1. The junction had 3 bases not matched to a gene; V was cut back by 6 bases and J by 4 bases. Per germline, CDR1 SQVTM and CDR2 ANQGSEA. The CDR3 is made up of 12 amino acids. CDR3 nucleotide sequence: TGCAGCGTCACAGGGGGCGGCACTGAAGCTTTCTTT. Its protein product is CSVTGGGTEAFF.

This chain connects TRBV6-5 to TRBJ2-7; D gene ambiguous. The CDR3 has 16 amino acids. V was clipped by 0 bases and J by 4 bases, with 16 bases between them. Germline V gives CDR1 MNHEY, CDR2 SVGAGI. CDR3 loop: CASSYSTGQATYEQYF. DNA for the CDR3: TGTGCCAGCAGTTACTCGACTGGCCAGGCAACTTACGAGCAGTACTTC.

The chain employs TRBV11-2 and TRBJ1-5, with TRBD1 as a possible D gene (5 bases). The CDR3 has 15 residues. CDR1 and CDR2 from the germline V gene are SGHAT and FQNNGV. V was shortened by 5 bases and J by 2 bases, with 13 bases between the two germline ends. CDR3 sequence reads: CASSPTGAGNQPQHF. The DNA of the CDR3 is TGTGCCAGCAGCCCTACCGGGGCGGGCAATCAGCCCCAGCATTTT.

In DNA form, the CDR3 reads TGTGCCAGCAGCTTAGAATGGCGGGAGCGCTCTACCGTCTACGAGCAGTACTTC. The encoded protein is CASSLEWRERSTVYEQYF. This chain links TRBV7-2 with TRBJ2-7, with TRBD2 identical over 7 bases. The CDR3 has 18 residues. With V trimmed by 1 base and J by 3 bases, 15 bases remained unmatched. Germline V gene sequence: CDR1 SGHTA, CDR2 FQGNSA. The variable domain in full, completed from reference TRBV7-2 and TRBJ2-7, reads GAGVSQSPSNKVTEKGKDVELRCDPISGHTALYWYRQSLGQGLEFLIYFQGNSAPDKSGLPSDRFSAERTGGSVSTLTIQRTQQEDSAVYLCASSLEWRERSTVYEQYFGPGTRLTVT.

The chain employs TRBV10-3 and TRBJ1-1; D gene uncertain. The CDR3 is made up of 14 amino acids. CDR1 is ENHRY, CDR2 SYGVKD, per germline. Trimming removed 3 bases at V and 11 bases at J, with 19 bases between. CDR3 residues: CAISELGESKTAFF. CDR3 coding DNA: TGTGCCATCAGTGAACTAGGAGAAAGCAAGACGGCTTTCTTT.

This chain uses TRBV4-3 with TRBJ1-4; D unclear. The V gene's germline CDR1 is LGHNA and CDR2 YSLEER. The CDR3 has 15 amino acids. Trimming left V 1 base short and J 5 bases short, with 11 bases between. CDR3 sequence reads: CASSQVVRPNEKLFF. The CDR3 DNA reads TGCGCCAGCAGCCAAGTCGTCCGTCCAAATGAAAAACTGTTTTTT.

This clone is deemed medium-sized. This rearrangement joins TRBV29-1 to TRBJ1-5; TRBD1 matches at 10 bases. V lost 6 bases to trimming and J lost 5 bases; unmatched junction nucleotides: 10. This CDR3 region has 15 residues. Germline values: CDR1 SQVTM, CDR2 ANQGSEA. DNA of the CDR3: TGCAGCGTAGGTGGGACAGGGGATCGGGATCAGCCCCAGCATTTT. It codes for CSVGGTGDRDQPQHF.

V is TRBV2 and J is TRBJ2-7; 9 bases line up with TRBD1. The CDR3 is 15 amino acids. V was clipped by 3 bases and J by 3 bases; unmatched bases: 6. Germline CDR1 is SNHLY and CDR2 is FYNNEI. DNA of the CDR3: TGTGCCAGCAGTGATGCGGGACAGGGTGGCTACGAGCAGTACTTC. Its protein product is CASSDAGQGGYEQYF.

The chain links TRBV2 to TRBJ1-6; D unresolved. This CDR3 contains 15 residues. Trimming cost V 3 bases and J 11 bases, with 17 bases left between them. Germline V gene sequence: CDR1 SNHLY, CDR2 FYNNEI. The CDR3 loop is CASSESHGVNTPLHF. CDR3 nucleotide sequence: TGTGCCAGCAGTGAGAGTCATGGGGTAAATACACCCCTCCACTTT.

This CDR3 reads CASSQDVGGRNAFF. The CDR3 DNA follows: TGCGCCAGCAGCCAAGATGTAGGGGGGCGTAATGCTTTCTTT. The chain has TRBV4-1 and TRBJ1-1, with a weak D call TRBD1 (6 bases). V lost 0 bases, J lost 11 bases, and 16 bases lay in between. The CDR3 has 14 amino acids. Germline CDR1 reads MGHRA; CDR2 reads YSYEKL.

The V gene is TRBV6-5, the J gene TRBJ2-7; D is uncertain. The V and J ends lost 5 bases and 0 bases respectively, with 14 bases between them. Germline V gene lookup returns CDR1 MNHEY and CDR2 SVGAGI. This CDR3 contains 15 residues. CDR3 in amino acids: CASSPHDGSSYEQYF. CDR3 DNA: TGTGCCAGCAGTCCACACGACGGTTCCTCCTACGAGCAGTACTTC.

The CDR3: CASNKDRYFYGYTF. The CDR3 nucleotides are TGTGCCAGCAATAAAGACAGGTACTTTTATGGCTACACCTTC. The chain recombines TRBV6-1 with TRBJ1-2; TRBD1 is a possible D gene (6 bases). The CDR3 extends over 14 amino acids. V was pared by 7 bases and J by 5 bases, with 17 bases between. Per germline, CDR1 MNHNS and CDR2 SASEGT.

The CDR3 nucleotides are TGTGCCAGCAGCGAGTCTGACTATATCCAAGACGAGCAGTACTTC. This codes for CASSESDYIQDEQYF. The chain joins TRBV9 to TRBJ2-7; D is possibly TRBD2 (5 bases). Germline V gene data show CDR1 as SGDLS and CDR2 as YYNGEE. V lost 3 bases, J lost 5 bases, and 18 bases lay in between. The CDR3 totals 15 residues.

This CDR3 reads CASSQGGRDYEQYF. The CDR3 DNA reads TGTGCCAGCTCCCAGGGCGGGAGAGATTACGAGCAGTACTTC. V and J are TRBV9 and TRBJ2-7; the match to TRBD2 covers 7 bases. CDR3 length: 14 amino acids. V shed 7 bases, J shed 4 bases, and the junction held 11 bases outside the gene matches. Per the germline V gene, CDR1 is SGDLS and CDR2 is YYNGEE.

The rearrangement links TRBV29-1 to TRBJ2-7, with 7 bases that match TRBD2. The junction had 8 bases not matched to a gene; V was cut back by 4 bases and J by 5 bases. The CDR3 sequence is 13 residues long. Germline V lookup: CDR1 SQVTM, CDR2 ANQGSEA. The CDR3 is CSVGTRVGNEQYF. For the CDR3, the DNA is TGCAGCGTTGGGACTAGGGTCGGGAACGAGCAGTACTTC.

This clone appeared once. This chain links TRBV19 with TRBJ1-2; D perhaps matches TRBD1 (5 bases). The CDR3 extends over 15 amino acids. Germline V CDR1 and CDR2: LNHDA, SQIVND (reference sequence). Trimming pared 0 bases from V and 4 bases from J, leaving 12 bases between. CDR3 nucleotide sequence: TGTGCCAGTAGTATAGAGGAATGGGGACTCTATGGCTACACCTTC. Protein product: CASSIEEWGLYGYTF.

This chain joins TRBV28 and TRBJ2-5; D gene unclear. The V and J ends lost 4 bases and 4 bases respectively, with 10 bases between them. CDR1 is MDHEN, CDR2 SYDVKM, per germline. This CDR3 is built from 13 residues. The DNA for the CDR3 is TGTGCCAGCAGTTCCCCTTCAATAGAGACCCAGTACTTC. This sequence encodes CASSSPSIETQYF.

The gene calls are TRBV9 and TRBJ2-1; D may be TRBD1 or TRBD2 (6 bases each). The CDR3 totals 17 residues. The V and J ends lost 2 bases and 3 bases respectively, with 18 bases between them. Germline CDR1 is SGDLS and CDR2 is YYNGEE. The CDR3 here is CASSVIPGGGNYNEQFF. The CDR3 bases are TGTGCCAGCAGCGTTATCCCTGGAGGGGGGAACTACAATGAGCAGTTCTTC.

The V and J genes are TRBV6-5 and TRBJ2-5; 8 bases fit TRBD2. CDR1 and CDR2 from the germline V gene are MNHEY and SVGAGI. The CDR3 covers 15 residues. The trim removed 3 bases at V and 5 bases at J, leaving 8 bases unmatched. Here the CDR3 DNA reads TGTGCCAGCAGTTATTTGGCGGGAGGCGGGGAGACCCAGTACTTC. Its protein is CASSYLAGGGETQYF.